The 25 T cell receptor beta chains below all came from one sample that was sequenced in a study of T cell changes during pregnancy in multiple sclerosis. The protocol was immunoSEQ multiplex PCR, while the TCRdb copy is restricted to in-frame clones and leaves out a portion. There are approximately 65,000 clones in the sample; around 90% occur only once, and approximately 1.5% lies in the top ten. This specimen was peripheral blood, taken in the third trimester of pregnancy. The receptors come from a female donor in good health, enrolled as a control in a pregnancy study.

The chain recombines TRBV7-9 with TRBJ2-7; TRBD1 might be the D (6 bases). Trimming took off 4 bases at V and 6 bases at J, with 16 bases between the two ends. Germline CDR1 is SEHNR and CDR2 is FQNEAQ (reference sequence). This CDR3 contains 14 residues. The CDR3 nucleotides are TGTGCCAGCAGCTCCGGACAGTATAATTCCGAGCAGTACTTC. As protein: CASSSGQYNSEQYF.

This CDR3 reads CASSLQANTEAFF. For the CDR3, the DNA is TGCGCCAGCAGCCTCCAAGCGAACACTGAAGCTTTCTTT. This chain links TRBV5-1 with TRBJ1-1; D call uncertain. CDR1 and CDR2 (germline): SGHRS, YFSETQ. The CDR3 has 13 residues. Deletions cut 4 bases from V and 1 base from J, with 8 bases between.

This chain joins TRBV4-3 and TRBJ1-1; no reliable D call. Germline-derived CDR1 and CDR2 are LGHNA and YSLEER. The CDR3 covers 13 residues. Trimming left V 0 bases short and J 7 bases short, with 9 bases between. CDR3 nucleotide sequence: TGCGCCAGCAGCCAAGACGGGAAAGGTGAAGCTTTCTTT. Its translation is CASSQDGKGEAFF.

The rearrangement uses TRBV7-2 and TRBJ2-5; 8 bases agree with TRBD2. The trim removed 2 bases at V and 7 bases at J, leaving 9 bases unmatched. This CDR3 contains 15 residues. Germline assignment: CDR1 SGHTA and CDR2 FQGNSA. CDR3 region: CASSLMLAGWGTQYF. The CDR3 DNA follows: TGTGCCAGCAGCTTAATGCTAGCGGGTTGGGGGACCCAGTACTTC.

V usage is TRBV4-3 and J usage is TRBJ1-2; tentative D call: TRBD1 (6 bases). Trimming cost V 3 bases and J 8 bases, with 19 bases left between them. From germline, CDR1 is LGHNA and CDR2 YSLEER. The CDR3 is 15 amino acids. The CDR3 reads CASSHDRAGAGGYTF. The CDR3 DNA reads as TGCGCCAGCAGCCATGATCGGGCAGGGGCTGGAGGCTACACCTTC.

This clone was recorded a few times. This rearrangement joins TRBV4-3 to TRBJ2-2; D not resolved. From germline, CDR1 is LGHNA and CDR2 YSLEER. CDR3 length equals 17 residues. Deletions cut 1 base from V and 4 bases from J, with 16 bases between. The CDR3 sequence: CASSQGVLEVGTGELFF. CDR3 DNA sequence: TGCGCCAGCAGCCAAGGCGTTCTAGAGGTCGGCACCGGGGAGCTGTTTTTT.

This clone appeared a single time. This chain links TRBV11-2 with TRBJ2-2; D is unclear. Germline V gene sequence: CDR1 SGHAT, CDR2 FQNNGV. V was trimmed by 2 bases and J by 2 bases, leaving 3 bases between them. The CDR3 extends over 13 amino acids. The CDR3 sequence is CASSLLNTGELFF. CDR3 in DNA: TGTGCCAGCAGCTTATTAAACACCGGGGAGCTGTTTTTT.

The chain combines TRBV2 with TRBJ2-1; D might be TRBD2 (6 bases). The germline CDR1 and CDR2 sequences are SNHLY and FYNNEI. The CDR3 is 14 residues long. Trimming shortened V by 6 bases and J by 0 bases, and 9 bases separated the two germline ends. CDR3 amino acids: CASRGGLSYNEQFF. CDR3 in DNA: TGTGCCAGCAGGGGGGGTCTCTCCTACAATGAGCAGTTCTTC.

The chain links TRBV4-1 to TRBJ1-1; D ambiguous. The CDR3 covers 15 residues. V was trimmed by 1 base and J by 5 bases, leaving 14 bases between them. Germline CDR1 is MGHRA and CDR2 is YSYEKL. The CDR3 DNA follows: TGCGCCAGCAGCCAAGGGGCTGGAGGGTGGACTGAAGCTTTCTTT. This translates into CASSQGAGGWTEAFF.

This chain links TRBV5-4 with TRBJ1-1; D is perhaps TRBD1 (5 bases). V lost 9 bases and J 0 bases, leaving 12 bases between the germline ends. This CDR3 region has 13 residues. The germline V gene encodes CDR1 SGHNT and CDR2 YYREEE (reference sequence). CDR3 residues: CATQTALNTEAFF. CDR3 DNA: TGTGCCACCCAGACAGCCTTGAACACTGAAGCTTTCTTT.

This chain links TRBV7-6 with TRBJ1-1; D possibly corresponds to TRBD1 (6 bases). The V end lost 3 bases, the J end lost 4 bases, and 15 bases lay between the germline ends. CDR3 length equals 15 residues. Germline CDR1 SGHVS, CDR2 FNYEAQ. CDR3 nucleotide sequence: TGTGCCAGCAGCTTTGTGCAGGGGAGGGGCACTGAAGCTTTCTTT. Amino acid sequence: CASSFVQGRGTEAFF.

The chain links TRBV25-1 to TRBJ1-2; D is perhaps TRBD1 (6 bases). The CDR3 length is 12 residues. The ends were cut back, 6 bases at V and 6 bases at J, with 11 bases in the middle. CDR1 and CDR2 (germline): MGHDK, SYGVNS. CDR3 sequence: CASRNRADGYTF. CDR3 nucleotide sequence: TGTGCCAGCAGGAACAGGGCGGATGGCTACACCTTC.

The CDR3 coding sequence is TGTGCCAGCAGTTTAGATGGTTACGGAAAGAGGAATCAGCCCCAGCATTTT. Amino acids: CASSLDGYGKRNQPQHF. The chain uses TRBV28 and TRBJ1-5; D gene ambiguous. Germline CDR1 MDHEN, CDR2 SYDVKM. CDR3 length equals 17 residues. Trimming cost V 2 bases and J 4 bases, with 18 bases left between them.

The rearrangement joins TRBV7-3 to TRBJ1-2, with D perhaps matching TRBD1 (6 bases). The CDR3 is made up of 13 amino acids. Trimming stripped 3 bases from V and 8 bases from J, with 13 bases between. Germline assignment: CDR1 SGHTA and CDR2 FQGTGA. CDR3 protein: CASSLTGNQGYTF. The CDR3 region has the DNA TGTGCCAGCAGCTTGACAGGCAATCAGGGCTACACCTTC.

This chain joins TRBV6-5 and TRBJ1-5; no definite D call. Germline assignment: CDR1 MNHEY and CDR2 SVGAGI. The length of the CDR3 is 14 residues. Trimming removed 6 bases from V and 0 bases from J, with 9 bases in between. CDR3 in DNA: TGTGCCAGCAGGCCCAGGATTAGCAATCAGCCCCAGCATTTT. Amino acids: CASRPRISNQPQHF.

The gene calls are TRBV6-5 and TRBJ2-7; D perhaps matches TRBD2 (5 bases). The CDR3 has 13 amino acids. Germline V CDR1 and CDR2: MNHEY, SVGAGI. Trimming cost V 6 bases and J 3 bases, with 12 bases left between them. CDR3 loop: CASRNTGSYEQYF. Here the CDR3 DNA reads TGTGCCAGCAGGAACACGGGGAGCTACGAGCAGTACTTC.

The chain carries TRBV6-1 and TRBJ1-6; no firm D call. The V gene lost 2 bases and the J gene lost 0 bases, with 8 bases spanning the gap. Germline CDR1 is MNHNS and CDR2 is SASEGT. CDR3 length: 16 residues. The CDR3 sequence: CASSEIGGSYNSPLHF. As DNA, the CDR3 is TGTGCCAGCAGTGAAATTGGCGGCTCCTATAATTCACCCCTCCACTTT.

J is TRBJ1-5 and V is TRBV19; D unclear. Deletions cut 5 bases from V and 0 bases from J, with 14 bases between. Germline V gene lookup returns CDR1 LNHDA and CDR2 SQIVND (reference sequence). The CDR3 contains 16 residues. The CDR3 sequence: CASSAIQFYSNQPQHF. For the CDR3, the DNA is TGTGCCAGTAGTGCCATTCAGTTTTATAGCAATCAGCCCCAGCATTTT.

The chain joins TRBV5-6 to TRBJ2-7; D remains unclear. V dropped 3 bases and J dropped 3 bases, with 16 bases sitting between them. Per the germline V gene, CDR1 is SGHDT and CDR2 is YYEEEE. The CDR3 is made up of 15 amino acids. As DNA, the CDR3 is TGTGCCAGCAGCTCCTCCGGAGTGGGTTACTACGAGCAGTACTTC. Translating gives CASSSSGVGYYEQYF.

J is TRBJ2-7 and V is TRBV5-1; TRBD1 matches 11 bases. Germline-derived CDR1 and CDR2 are SGHRS and YFSETQ. The trim removed 4 bases at V and 0 bases at J, leaving 3 bases unmatched. The CDR3 is 15 amino acids. For the CDR3, the DNA is TGCGCCAGCAGCAGGGACAGGGGGAGCTCCTACGAGCAGTACTTC. It is translated as CASSRDRGSSYEQYF.

The genes are TRBV6-5 and TRBJ2-7, with TRBD1 identical over 10 bases. Unmatched junction bases numbered 8, after V lost 7 bases and J lost 2 bases. CDR3 length: 15 residues. Germline CDR1 and CDR2: MNHEY and SVGAGI. CDR3 DNA sequence: TGTGCCAGCACTCCGGGCGGGACAGGGGCCTACGAGCAGTACTTC. Translated: CASTPGGTGAYEQYF.

About this clone itself: At one boundary the junction diverges from the germline segment, which might be a read error. The gene calls are TRBV7-7 and TRBJ2-5; 7 nucleotides line up with TRBD1. Germline CDR1 SSHAT, CDR2 FNYEAQ (reference sequence). The CDR3 is 13 amino acids. CDR3 region: CASSSGQRETQYF. In DNA form, the CDR3 reads TGTGCTAGCAGCTCGGGACAGCGAGAGACCCAGTACTTC.

This clone has just one count. This chain joins TRBV23-1 and TRBJ2-7; 7 bases map to TRBD2. TRBV23-1 is labeled an ORF, and its function is uncertain. The CDR3 has 14 amino acids. V was pared by 6 bases and J by 0 bases, with 5 bases of the junction left unmatched. The CDR3 DNA sequence: TGCGCCAGCAGACAGCGGGGATCCTCCTACGAGCAGTACTTC. It is translated as CASRQRGSSYEQYF.

The V call is TRBV18, the J call TRBJ1-1; D call uncertain. The CDR3 loop spans 13 amino acids. CDR1 and CDR2 (germline): KGHSH, LQKENI. V lost 6 bases, J lost 3 bases, and 11 bases lay in between. DNA of the CDR3: TGTGCCAGCTCCGGCGGAGCTGACACTGAAGCTTTCTTT. Its translation: CASSGGADTEAFF.

V is TRBV4-3 and J is TRBJ2-2, with 9 bases that match TRBD2. Trimming cost V 1 base and J 0 bases; bases outside gene matches: 6. This CDR3 is 18 amino acids long. Per germline, CDR1 LGHNA and CDR2 YSLEER. As DNA, the CDR3 is TGCGCCAGCAGCCAAGTGTGGAGCGGGGGGTCGAACACCGGGGAGCTGTTTTTT. It is translated as CASSQVWSGGSNTGELFF.